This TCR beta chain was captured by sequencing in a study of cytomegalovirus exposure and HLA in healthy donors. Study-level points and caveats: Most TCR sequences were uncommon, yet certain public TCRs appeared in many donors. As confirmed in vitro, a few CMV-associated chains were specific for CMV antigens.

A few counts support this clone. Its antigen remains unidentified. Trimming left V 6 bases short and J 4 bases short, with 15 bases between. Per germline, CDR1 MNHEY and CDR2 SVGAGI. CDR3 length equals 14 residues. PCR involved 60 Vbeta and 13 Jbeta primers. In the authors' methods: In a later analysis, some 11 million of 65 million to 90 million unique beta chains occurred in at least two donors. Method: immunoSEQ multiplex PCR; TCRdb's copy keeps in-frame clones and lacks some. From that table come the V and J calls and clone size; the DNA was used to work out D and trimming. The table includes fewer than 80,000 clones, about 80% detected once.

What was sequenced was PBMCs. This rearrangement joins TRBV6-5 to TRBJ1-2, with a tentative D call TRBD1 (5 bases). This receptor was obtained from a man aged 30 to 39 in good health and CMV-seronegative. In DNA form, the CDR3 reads TGTGCCAGCAGCCGACAGTCCATTGGCTATGGCTACACCTTC. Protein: CASSRQSIGYGYTF.